The 27 T cell receptor beta chains below all came from one sample that was sequenced in a study of blood T cell repertoires in COVID-19. TCRdb's table, derived via immunoSEQ multiplex PCR, lists solely in-frame clones and lacks some. The data show about 59,000 clones, with approximately 81% seen just once and around 30% held by the top ten. The specimen sequenced was peripheral blood. These receptor sequences come from a woman of 80 years or more with active or convalescent COVID-19.

V gene TRBV11-2 combines with J gene TRBJ1-2, with D uncertain. The V and J ends lost 3 bases and 4 bases respectively, with 15 bases between them. The CDR3 is made up of 15 amino acids. Germline V gene lookup returns CDR1 SGHAT and CDR2 FQNNGV. CDR3 region: CASSFERTGTYGYTF. DNA of the CDR3: TGTGCCAGCAGCTTTGAGAGGACGGGAACCTATGGCTACACCTTC.

V gene TRBV10-1 combines with J gene TRBJ2-7; TRBD1 aligns across 11 bases. This CDR3 contains 15 residues. Germline V gene sequence: CDR1 WNHNN, CDR2 SYGVQD (reference sequence). J lost 3 bases, V lost 0 bases, and 1 base had no gene match. The CDR3 sequence: CASSESGTGGYEQYF. The CDR3 region has the DNA TGCGCCAGCAGTGAGTCGGGGACAGGGGGCTACGAGCAGTACTTC.

The chain couples TRBV19 to TRBJ2-7; D perhaps matches TRBD2 (6 bases). This CDR3 region has 12 residues. The V end lost 5 bases, the J end lost 6 bases, and 11 bases lay between the germline ends. The germline V gene has CDR1 LNHDA and CDR2 SQIVND (reference sequence). This chain's CDR3 is CASSGAAGEQYF. The CDR3 DNA follows: TGTGCCAGTAGTGGGGCAGCGGGCGAGCAGTACTTC.

The chain has TRBV28 and TRBJ1-2, with D maybe TRBD1 (6 bases). The CDR3 covers 13 residues. Trimming left V 4 bases short and J 5 bases short, with 11 bases between. Germline V CDR1 and CDR2: MDHEN, SYDVKM. The CDR3 loop reads CASSWAGAYGYTF. CDR3 nucleotide sequence: TGTGCCAGCAGTTGGGCAGGGGCGTATGGCTACACCTTC.

The chain links TRBV3-1 (or the pseudogene TRBV3-2) to TRBJ1-1; tentative D call: TRBD1 (6 bases). Germline V gene lookup returns CDR1 LGHDT and CDR2 YNNKEL (reference sequence). Trimming shortened V by 4 bases and J by 5 bases, and 8 bases separated the two germline ends. This CDR3 spans 12 amino acids. CDR3 nucleotides: TGTGCCAGCAGCCGTACAGGGACTGAAGCTTTCTTT. Residues: CASSRTGTEAFF.

This chain uses TRBV7-3 with TRBJ1-1; a possible D gene is TRBD1 (5 bases). Trimming left V 2 bases short and J 1 base short, with 11 bases between. Germline-derived CDR1 and CDR2 are SGHTA and FQGTGA. This CDR3 comprises 15 residues. CDR3 bases: TGTGCCAGCAGCTTATGGGGGGGAAGGAACACTGAAGCTTTCTTT. Protein sequence: CASSLWGGRNTEAFF.

The gene calls are TRBV5-1 and TRBJ1-3; possibly TRBD1 for D (6 bases). Trimming shortened V by 0 bases and J by 1 base, and 11 bases separated the two germline ends. The germline V gene encodes CDR1 SGHRS and CDR2 YFSETQ. The CDR3 is 16 amino acids. CDR3 residues: CASSLDVQGSGNTIYF. Written as DNA, the CDR3 is TGCGCCAGCAGCTTGGATGTCCAGGGGTCTGGAAACACCATATATTTT.

The chain recombines TRBV6-6 with TRBJ1-1; 7 bases are shared with TRBD1. Trimming cost V 0 bases and J 1 base; bases outside gene matches: 5. Germline V gene lookup returns CDR1 MNHNY and CDR2 SVGAGI (reference sequence). The CDR3 length is 16 residues. The chain's CDR3 is CASSYSGQPPNTEAFF. The CDR3 DNA is TGTGCCAGCAGTTACTCGGGACAGCCCCCGAACACTGAAGCTTTCTTT.

The chain joins TRBV5-1 to TRBJ2-3; unclear D gene. Germline V gene lookup returns CDR1 SGHRS and CDR2 YFSETQ. The CDR3 loop spans 14 amino acids. Trimming removed 1 base from V and 6 bases from J, with 12 bases in between. The CDR3: CASSLNPMWDTQYF. DNA of the CDR3: TGCGCCAGCAGCTTGAACCCTATGTGGGATACGCAGTATTTT.

This clone showed up just a few times. This chain uses TRBV12-3 or TRBV12-4 with TRBJ1-3; the D is unclear. V was shortened by 5 bases and J by 0 bases, with 5 bases between the two germline ends. This CDR3 is built from 13 residues. In DNA form, the CDR3 reads TGTGCCAGCAGTACCTACTCTGGAAACACCATATATTTT. Translation: CASSTYSGNTIYF.

The chain joins TRBV4-1 to TRBJ2-1; D possibly corresponds to TRBD1 (6 bases). With 6 bases removed from V and 4 bases from J, the gap between germline ends came to 13 bases. Germline V gene lookup returns CDR1 MGHRA and CDR2 YSYEKL. The CDR3 loop spans 14 amino acids. As DNA, the CDR3 is TGCGCCAGCAGGAGACAGGCTTCTTACAATGAGCAGTTCTTC. Residues: CASRRQASYNEQFF.

The chain uses TRBV23-1 and TRBJ1-5, with D hard to call. Being an ORF, TRBV23-1 has a function that is uncertain. This CDR3 has 16 residues. Between the trimmed V and J ends, which lost 4 bases and 0 bases, there was a span of 13 bases. CDR3 loop: CASSPIDGDSNQPQHF. CDR3 nucleotides: TGCGCCAGCAGTCCAATCGACGGGGATAGCAATCAGCCCCAGCATTTT.

The chain combines TRBV5-1 with TRBJ2-1; no clear D. Trimming took off 0 bases at V and 4 bases at J, with 11 bases between the two ends. CDR1 SGHRS and CDR2 YFSETQ come from the germline V gene. The CDR3 is made up of 15 amino acids. CDR3 DNA: TGCGCCAGCAGCTTGGCGTCAGGTATATACAATGAGCAGTTCTTC. It is translated as CASSLASGIYNEQFF.

This clone was counted between two and nine times. This rearrangement joins TRBV18 to TRBJ1-2, with 12 bases identical to TRBD1. The CDR3 contains 17 residues. Germline-derived CDR1 and CDR2 are KGHSH and LQKENI. V was pared by 3 bases and J by 2 bases, with 7 bases of the junction left unmatched. CDR3 DNA: TGTGCCAGCTCACCCCTTGCGGGACAGGGGGCAAACTATGGCTACACCTTC. Amino acid sequence: CASSPLAGQGANYGYTF.

The chain has TRBV19 and TRBJ1-5; D is undetermined. The germline gives CDR1 LNHDA, CDR2 SQIVND (reference sequence). This CDR3 region has 14 residues. Trimming stripped 8 bases from V and 0 bases from J, with 11 bases between. CDR3 coding DNA: TGTGCCAGTTGCCGAGGAAATAGCAATCAGCCCCAGCATTTT. Translation gives CASCRGNSNQPQHF.

This chain uses TRBV2 with TRBJ2-2, with 7 bases matching TRBD1. Germline V gene lookup returns CDR1 SNHLY and CDR2 FYNNEI. V trimming: 10 bases; J trimming: 0 bases; junction bases outside the gene matches: 5. The CDR3 is 14 amino acids. CDR3: CATQGEPNTGELFF. Written as DNA, the CDR3 is TGTGCCACTCAGGGGGAGCCGAACACCGGGGAGCTGTTTTTT.

The rearrangement uses TRBV5-6 and TRBJ1-1, with 8 bases that match TRBD1. The V segment lost 3 bases and the J segment 0 bases; nucleotides outside the gene matches: 4. Germline V gene data show CDR1 as SGHDT and CDR2 as YYEEEE. The CDR3 has 15 residues. This CDR3 is CASSWGQALNTEAFF. In DNA form, the CDR3 reads TGTGCCAGCAGCTGGGGACAGGCGCTGAACACTGAAGCTTTCTTT. The full variable domain, rest sourced from reference TRBV5-6 and TRBJ1-1, is DAGVTQSPTHLIKTRGQQVTLRCSPKSGHDTVSWYQQALGQGPQFIFQYYEEEERQRGNFPDRFSGHQFPNYSSELNVNALLLGDSALYLCASSWGQALNTEAFFGQGTRLTVV.

This sequence joins TRBV7-8 and TRBJ1-2; tentative D call: TRBD1 (6 bases). The CDR3 has 15 residues. Germline V gene sequence: CDR1 SGHVS, CDR2 FQNEAQ. V was clipped by 0 bases and J by 7 bases, with 15 bases between them. Here the CDR3 DNA reads TGTGCCAGCAGCTTAGCAGGGGGTTCTGGAGGTGGCTACACCTTC. Amino acids: CASSLAGGSGGGYTF.

This chain connects TRBV5-6 to TRBJ2-2, with TRBD1 matching over 8 bases. V lost 4 bases to trimming and J lost 4 bases; unmatched junction nucleotides: 6. The germline V gene encodes CDR1 SGHDT and CDR2 YYEEEE. The CDR3 sequence is 15 residues long. Written as DNA, the CDR3 is TGTGCCAGCAGCCCGACGGACAGGGCCACCGGGGAGCTGTTTTTT. The encoded protein is CASSPTDRATGELFF.

The CDR3 DNA reads as TGTGCCACCTCAGGGGGGAGAGAGACCCAGTACTTC. It encodes CATSGGRETQYF. The chain combines TRBV2 with TRBJ2-5, with a possible D match to TRBD1 (7 bases). The CDR3 length is 12 residues. V was cut by 10 bases and J by 4 bases, with 13 bases left in between. Per germline, CDR1 SNHLY and CDR2 FYNNEI.

The genes are TRBV5-8 and TRBJ1-1; no clear D gene. Germline loops: CDR1 SGHTS, CDR2 YDEGEE. Trimming took 4 bases from V and 7 from J, leaving 8 bases between them. This CDR3 region has 11 residues. The CDR3 sequence is CASSPVVEAFF. CDR3 DNA sequence: TGTGCCAGCAGCCCGGTAGTTGAAGCTTTCTTT.

The chain recombines TRBV6-5 with TRBJ2-7; 10 bases fit TRBD1. The CDR3 length is 14 residues. The V gene end was trimmed by 8 bases and the J gene end by 3 bases; junction bases not matched to a gene: 7. CDR1 MNHEY and CDR2 SVGAGI come from the germline V gene. The CDR3 loop reads CASGQGGEFYEQYF. CDR3 coding DNA: TGTGCCAGCGGACAGGGGGGGGAATTCTACGAGCAGTACTTC.

The V call is TRBV29-1, the J call TRBJ1-1; 11 bases are a match to TRBD1. Germline assignment: CDR1 SQVTM and CDR2 ANQGSEA. The CDR3 sequence is 13 residues long. The V gene end was trimmed by 3 bases and the J gene end by 7 bases; junction bases not matched to a gene: 4. The CDR3 DNA reads TGCAGCGTTGAGGCGGACAGGGGGCGTGAAGCTTTCTTT. Amino acid sequence: CSVEADRGREAFF.

This clone occurred once. The chain carries TRBV7-2 and TRBJ2-2, with D possibly being TRBD1 (5 bases). V was shortened by 5 bases and J by 0 bases, with 13 bases between the two germline ends. The CDR3 spans 16 residues. CDR1 SGHTA and CDR2 FQGNSA come from the germline V gene. CDR3 sequence (DNA): TGTGCCAGCAGCGTCAGGGTCGGTGCGAACACCGGGGAGCTGTTTTTT. Its translation is CASSVRVGANTGELFF. Using reference TRBV7-2 and TRBJ2-2 for the parts outside the CDR3, the full variable domain is GAGVSQSPSNKVTEKGKDVELRCDPISGHTALYWYRQSLGQGLEFLIYFQGNSAPDKSGLPSDRFSAERTGGSVSTLTIQRTQQEDSAVYLCASSVRVGANTGELFFGEGSRLTVL.

The chain couples TRBV7-3 to TRBJ1-3, with D unresolved. CDR3 size: 13 residues. Trimming took 5 bases from V and 4 from J, leaving 9 bases between them. Per germline, CDR1 SGHTA and CDR2 FQGTGA. Here the CDR3 reads CASSGGLGNTIYF. Here the CDR3 DNA reads TGTGCCAGCAGCGGCGGCCTGGGAAACACCATATATTTT. Looking up the rest from reference TRBV7-3 and TRBJ1-3 gives the full variable domain: GAGVSQTPSNKVTEKGKYVELRCDPISGHTALYWYRQSLGQGPEFLIYFQGTGAADDSGLPNDRFFAVRPEGSVSTLKIQRTERGDSAVYLCASSGGLGNTIYFGEGSWLTVV.

The rearrangement joins TRBV7-8 to TRBJ2-7, with TRBD1 as a possible D gene (5 bases). The CDR3 extends over 14 amino acids. The germline V gene encodes CDR1 SGHVS and CDR2 FQNEAQ. V shed 5 bases and J shed 2 bases, with 13 bases lying between them. This CDR3 is CASSPVDRPYEQYF. The CDR3 coding sequence is TGTGCCAGCAGCCCCGTCGACAGACCCTACGAGCAGTACTTC. The full variable domain, in which reference TRBV7-8 and TRBJ2-7 provide the parts outside the CDR3, is GAGVSQSPRYKVAKRGQDVALRCDPISGHVSLFWYQQALGQGPEFLTYFQNEAQLDKSGLPSDRFFAERPEGSVSTLKIQRTQQEDSAVYLCASSPVDRPYEQYFGPGTRLTVT.

V and J are TRBV24-1 and TRBJ2-1, with TRBD2 as a possible D gene (5 bases). Germline values: CDR1 KGHDR, CDR2 SFDVKD. V was shortened by 4 bases and J by 10 bases, with 10 bases between the two germline ends. The length of the CDR3 is 12 residues. The DNA for the CDR3 is TGTGCCACCAGTGACCGGGGTGGCGAGCAGTTCTTC. It codes for CATSDRGGEQFF.